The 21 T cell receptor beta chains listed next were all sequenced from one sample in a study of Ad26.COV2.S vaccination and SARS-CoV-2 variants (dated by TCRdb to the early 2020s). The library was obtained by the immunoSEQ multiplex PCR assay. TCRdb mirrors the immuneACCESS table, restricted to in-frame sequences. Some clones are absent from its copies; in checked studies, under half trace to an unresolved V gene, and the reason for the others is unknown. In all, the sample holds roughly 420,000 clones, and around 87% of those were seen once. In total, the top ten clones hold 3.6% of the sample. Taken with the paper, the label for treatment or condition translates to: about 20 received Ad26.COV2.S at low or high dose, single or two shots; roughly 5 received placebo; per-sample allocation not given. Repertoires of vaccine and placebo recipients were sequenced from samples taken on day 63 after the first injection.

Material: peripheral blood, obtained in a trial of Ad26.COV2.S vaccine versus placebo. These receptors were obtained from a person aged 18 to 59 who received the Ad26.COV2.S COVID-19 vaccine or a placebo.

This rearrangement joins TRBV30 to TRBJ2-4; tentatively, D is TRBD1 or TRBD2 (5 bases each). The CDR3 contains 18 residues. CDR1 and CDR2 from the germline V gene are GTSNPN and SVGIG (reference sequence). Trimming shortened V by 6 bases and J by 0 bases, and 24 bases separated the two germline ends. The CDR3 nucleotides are TGTGCCTGTTTGGGACCTTCCCCGGGCCTTCAAGCCAAAAACATTCAGTACTTC. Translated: CACLGPSPGLQAKNIQYF.

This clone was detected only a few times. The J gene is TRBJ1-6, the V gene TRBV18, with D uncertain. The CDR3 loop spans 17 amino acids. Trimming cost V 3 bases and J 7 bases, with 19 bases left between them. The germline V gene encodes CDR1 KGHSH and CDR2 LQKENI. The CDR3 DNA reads TGTGCCAGCTCACCTTTCACCCCGGAAGGGCAGAATTCACCCCTCCACTTT. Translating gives CASSPFTPEGQNSPLHF. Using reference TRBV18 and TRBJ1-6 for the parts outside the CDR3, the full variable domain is NAGVMQNPRHLVRRRGQEARLRCSPMKGHSHVYWYRQLPEEGLKFMVYLQKENIIDESGMPKERFSAEFPKEGPSILRIQQVVRGDSAAYFCASSPFTPEGQNSPLHFGNGTRLTVT.

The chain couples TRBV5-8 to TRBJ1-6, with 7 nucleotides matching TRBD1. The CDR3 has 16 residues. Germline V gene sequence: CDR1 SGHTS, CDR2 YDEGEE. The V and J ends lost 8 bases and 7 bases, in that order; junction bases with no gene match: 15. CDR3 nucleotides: TGTGCCAGTAGCGCCCCAGGGGGGGCGGTGAATTCACCCCTCCACTTT. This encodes CASSAPGGAVNSPLHF.

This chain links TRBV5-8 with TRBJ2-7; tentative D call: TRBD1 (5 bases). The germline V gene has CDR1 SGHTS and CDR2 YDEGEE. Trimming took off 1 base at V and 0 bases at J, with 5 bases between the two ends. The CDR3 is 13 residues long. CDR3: CASSLQGSYEQYF. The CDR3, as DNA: TGTGCCAGCAGCTTGCAGGGCTCCTACGAGCAGTACTTC.

The CDR3 protein is CASSIETALPNQPQHF. CDR3 DNA sequence: TGTGCCAGTAGTATAGAGACAGCTCTCCCCAATCAGCCCCAGCATTTT. The chain recombines TRBV19 with TRBJ1-5; TRBD1 might be the D (5 bases). V was shortened by 0 bases and J by 3 bases, with 12 bases between the two germline ends. Looked up from germline, CDR1 is LNHDA and CDR2 is SQIVND (reference sequence). The CDR3 totals 16 residues.

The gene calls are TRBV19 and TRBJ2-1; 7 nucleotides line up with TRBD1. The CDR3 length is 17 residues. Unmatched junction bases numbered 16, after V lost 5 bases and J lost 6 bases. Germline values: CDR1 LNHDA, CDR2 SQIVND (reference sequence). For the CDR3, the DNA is TGTGCCAGTAGTGCATCAGGGGCCGGGACAGTCGGCAATGAGCAGTTCTTC. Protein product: CASSASGAGTVGNEQFF. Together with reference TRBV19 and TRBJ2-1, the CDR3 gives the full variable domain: DGGITQSPKYLFRKEGQNVTLSCEQNLNHDAMYWYRQDPGQGLRLIYYSQIVNDFQKGDIAEGYSVSREKKESFPLTVTSAQKNPTAFYLCASSASGAGTVGNEQFFGPGTRLTVL.

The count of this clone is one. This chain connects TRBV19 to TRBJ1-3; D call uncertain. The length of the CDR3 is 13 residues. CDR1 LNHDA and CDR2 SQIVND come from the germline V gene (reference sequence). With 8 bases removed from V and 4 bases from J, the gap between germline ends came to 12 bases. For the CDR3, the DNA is TGTGCCAGTTTCTCCCCTGCGGGAAACACCATATATTTT. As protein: CASFSPAGNTIYF.

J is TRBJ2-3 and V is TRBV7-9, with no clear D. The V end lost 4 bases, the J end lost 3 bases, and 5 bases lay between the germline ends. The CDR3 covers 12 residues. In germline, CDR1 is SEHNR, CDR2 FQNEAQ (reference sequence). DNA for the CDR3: TGTGCCAGCAGCTCTCCGACAGATACGCAGTATTTT. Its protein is CASSSPTDTQYF.

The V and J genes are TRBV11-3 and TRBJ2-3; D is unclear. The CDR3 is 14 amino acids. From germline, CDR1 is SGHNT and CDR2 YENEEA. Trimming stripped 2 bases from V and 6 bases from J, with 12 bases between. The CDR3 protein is CASSLYETSDTQYF. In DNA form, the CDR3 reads TGTGCCAGCAGCTTATACGAGACGTCGGATACGCAGTATTTT.

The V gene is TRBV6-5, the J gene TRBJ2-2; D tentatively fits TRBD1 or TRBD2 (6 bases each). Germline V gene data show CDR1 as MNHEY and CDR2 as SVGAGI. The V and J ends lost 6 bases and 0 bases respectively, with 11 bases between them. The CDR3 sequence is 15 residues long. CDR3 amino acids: CASRRGAANTGELFF. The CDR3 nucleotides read TGTGCCAGCAGGAGGGGGGCAGCGAACACCGGGGAGCTGTTTTTT.

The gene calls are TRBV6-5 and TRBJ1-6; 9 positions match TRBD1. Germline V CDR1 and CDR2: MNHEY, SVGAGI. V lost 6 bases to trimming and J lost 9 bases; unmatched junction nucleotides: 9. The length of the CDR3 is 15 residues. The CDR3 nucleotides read TGTGCCAGCAGCGTAAGGGACAGGGCGAGTTCACCCCTCCACTTT. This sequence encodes CASSVRDRASSPLHF.

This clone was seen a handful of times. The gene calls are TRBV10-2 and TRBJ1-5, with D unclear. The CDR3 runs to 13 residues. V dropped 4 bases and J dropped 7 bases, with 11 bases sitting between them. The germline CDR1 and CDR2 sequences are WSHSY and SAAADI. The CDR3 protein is CASSASTAQPQHF. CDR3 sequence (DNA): TGCGCCAGCAGTGCCTCGACGGCACAGCCCCAGCATTTT.

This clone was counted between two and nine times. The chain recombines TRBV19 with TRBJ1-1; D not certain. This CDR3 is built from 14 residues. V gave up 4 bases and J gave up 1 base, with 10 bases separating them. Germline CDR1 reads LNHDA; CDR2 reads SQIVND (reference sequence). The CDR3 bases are TGTGCCAGTAGTAGGAGGCTTCCGAACACTGAAGCTTTCTTT. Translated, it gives CASSRRLPNTEAFF.

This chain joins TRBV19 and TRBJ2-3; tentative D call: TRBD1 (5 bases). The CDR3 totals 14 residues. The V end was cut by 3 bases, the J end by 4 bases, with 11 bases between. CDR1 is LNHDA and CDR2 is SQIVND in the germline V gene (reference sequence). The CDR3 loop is CASSISQGADTQYF. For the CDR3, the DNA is TGTGCCAGTAGTATTTCTCAGGGCGCAGATACGCAGTATTTT.

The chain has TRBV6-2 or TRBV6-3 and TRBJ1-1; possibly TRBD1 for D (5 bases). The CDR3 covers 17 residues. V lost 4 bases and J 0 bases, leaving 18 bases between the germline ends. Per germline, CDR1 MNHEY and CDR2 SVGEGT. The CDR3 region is CASSSNRPTTLNTEAFF. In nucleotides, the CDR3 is TGTGCCAGCAGTTCCAACAGGCCGACCACCTTGAACACTGAAGCTTTCTTT.

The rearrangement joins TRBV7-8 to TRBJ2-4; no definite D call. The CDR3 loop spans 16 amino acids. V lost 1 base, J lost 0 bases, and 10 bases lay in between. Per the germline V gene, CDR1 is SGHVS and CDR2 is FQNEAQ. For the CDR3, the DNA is TGTGCCAGCAGCTTAGTACCAGTCATAGCCAAAAACATTCAGTACTTC. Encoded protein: CASSLVPVIAKNIQYF.

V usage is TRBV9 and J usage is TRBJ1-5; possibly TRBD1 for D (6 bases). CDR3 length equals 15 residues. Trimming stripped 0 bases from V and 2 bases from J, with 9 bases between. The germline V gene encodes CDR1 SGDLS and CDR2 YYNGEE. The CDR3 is CASSVGTVGNQPQHF. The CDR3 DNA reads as TGTGCCAGCAGCGTAGGGACAGTGGGCAATCAGCCCCAGCATTTT.

The CDR3 DNA is TGTGCCAGCAGCCCCCCCGGACAGGGCAATCAGCCCCAGCATTTT. It yields the protein CASSPPGQGNQPQHF. The chain is built from TRBV3-1 (or the pseudogene TRBV3-2) and TRBJ1-5; 7 positions agree with TRBD1. The CDR3 contains 15 residues. Germline CDR1 is LGHDT and CDR2 is YNNKEL (reference sequence). Trimming at V came to 4 bases and at J to 2 bases, leaving 5 bases not matched to a gene.

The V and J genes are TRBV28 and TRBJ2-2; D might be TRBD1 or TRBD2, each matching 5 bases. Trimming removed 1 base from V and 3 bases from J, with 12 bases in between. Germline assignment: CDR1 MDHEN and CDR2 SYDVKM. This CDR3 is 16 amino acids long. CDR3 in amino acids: CASSLFGARDTGELFF. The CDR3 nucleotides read TGTGCCAGCAGTTTATTTGGGGCGCGGGACACCGGGGAGCTGTTTTTT.

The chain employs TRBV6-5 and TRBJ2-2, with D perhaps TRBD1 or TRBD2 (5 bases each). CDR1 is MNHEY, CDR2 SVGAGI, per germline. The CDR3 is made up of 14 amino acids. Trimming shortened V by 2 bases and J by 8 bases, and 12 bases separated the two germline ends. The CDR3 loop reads CASSYLVGEGELFF. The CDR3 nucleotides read TGTGCCAGCAGTTACCTTGTGGGGGAGGGGGAGCTGTTTTTT.

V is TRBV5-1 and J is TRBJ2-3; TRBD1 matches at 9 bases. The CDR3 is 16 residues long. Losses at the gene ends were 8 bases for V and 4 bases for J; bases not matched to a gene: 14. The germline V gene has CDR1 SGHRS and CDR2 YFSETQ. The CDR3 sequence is CARSIPGQGAADTQYF. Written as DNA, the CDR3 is TGCGCCAGATCAATTCCGGGACAGGGTGCGGCAGATACGCAGTATTTT.